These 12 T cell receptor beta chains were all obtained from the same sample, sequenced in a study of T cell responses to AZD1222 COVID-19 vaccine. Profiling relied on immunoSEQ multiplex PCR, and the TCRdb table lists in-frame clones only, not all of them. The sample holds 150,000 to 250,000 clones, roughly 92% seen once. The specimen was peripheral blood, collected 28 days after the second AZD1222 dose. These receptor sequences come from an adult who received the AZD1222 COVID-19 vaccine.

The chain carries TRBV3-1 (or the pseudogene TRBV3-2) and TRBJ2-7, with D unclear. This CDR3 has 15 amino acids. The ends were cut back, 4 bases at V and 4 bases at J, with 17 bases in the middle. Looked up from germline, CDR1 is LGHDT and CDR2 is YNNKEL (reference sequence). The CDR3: CASSRAEIGSYEQYF. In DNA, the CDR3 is TGTGCCAGCAGCCGAGCCGAGATAGGTTCTTACGAGCAGTACTTC.

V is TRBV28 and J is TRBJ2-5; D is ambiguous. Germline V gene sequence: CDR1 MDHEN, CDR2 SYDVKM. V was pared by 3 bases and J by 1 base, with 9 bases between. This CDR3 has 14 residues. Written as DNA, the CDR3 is TGTGCCAGCAGTTTTTGGAGAGTCCAAGAGACCCAGTACTTC. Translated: CASSFWRVQETQYF. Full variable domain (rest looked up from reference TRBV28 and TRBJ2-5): DVKVTQSSRYLVKRTGEKVFLECVQDMDHENMFWYRQDPGLGLRLIYFSYDVKMKEKGDIPEGYSVSREKKERFSLILESASTNQTSMYLCASSFWRVQETQYFGPGTRLLVL.

Written as DNA, the CDR3 is TGTGCCAGCTCAACAGGGGAGAACACTGAAGCTTTCTTT. Translation: CASSTGENTEAFF. The chain carries TRBV18 and TRBJ1-1, with 7 nucleotides matching TRBD1. V was clipped by 5 bases and J by 1 base; unmatched bases: 1. This CDR3 has 13 amino acids. Germline lookup yields CDR1 KGHSH and CDR2 LQKENI. The variable domain in full, completed from reference TRBV18 and TRBJ1-1, reads NAGVMQNPRHLVRRRGQEARLRCSPMKGHSHVYWYRQLPEEGLKFMVYLQKENIIDESGMPKERFSAEFPKEGPSILRIQQVVRGDSAAYFCASSTGENTEAFFGQGTRLTVV.

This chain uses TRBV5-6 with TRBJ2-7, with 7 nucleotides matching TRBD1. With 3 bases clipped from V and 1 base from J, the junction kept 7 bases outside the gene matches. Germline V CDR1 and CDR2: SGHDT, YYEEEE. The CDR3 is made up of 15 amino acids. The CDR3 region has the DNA TGTGCCAGCAGCTCATCCGGGACAGTTTCCTACGAGCAGTACTTC. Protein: CASSSSGTVSYEQYF. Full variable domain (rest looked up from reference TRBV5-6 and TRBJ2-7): DAGVTQSPTHLIKTRGQQVTLRCSPKSGHDTVSWYQQALGQGPQFIFQYYEEEERQRGNFPDRFSGHQFPNYSSELNVNALLLGDSALYLCASSSSGTVSYEQYFGPGTRLTVT.

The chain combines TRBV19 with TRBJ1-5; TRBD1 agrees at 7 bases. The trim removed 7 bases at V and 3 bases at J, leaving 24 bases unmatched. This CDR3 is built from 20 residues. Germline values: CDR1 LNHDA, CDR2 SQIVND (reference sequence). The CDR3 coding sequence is TGTGCCAGTACCCCTGAGGGACGGGACAGCAATCCCCATTCCAATCAGCCCCAGCATTTT. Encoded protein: CASTPEGRDSNPHSNQPQHF.

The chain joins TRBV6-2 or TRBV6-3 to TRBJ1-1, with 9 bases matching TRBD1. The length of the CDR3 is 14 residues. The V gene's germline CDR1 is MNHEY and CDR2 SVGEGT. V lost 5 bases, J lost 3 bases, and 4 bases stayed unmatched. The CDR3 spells CASSPRDRDTEAFF. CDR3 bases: TGTGCCAGCAGTCCCCGGGACAGGGACACTGAAGCTTTCTTT.

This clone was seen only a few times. The CDR3 reads CASSEVPSGVGELFF. The CDR3 nucleotides read TGTGCCAGCAGTGAAGTACCTAGCGGGGTCGGGGAGCTGTTTTTT. The chain is built from TRBV6-1 and TRBJ2-2; the match to TRBD2 covers 9 bases. This CDR3 contains 15 residues. V trimming: 1 base; J trimming: 7 bases; junction bases outside the gene matches: 4. Germline values: CDR1 MNHNS, CDR2 SASEGT.

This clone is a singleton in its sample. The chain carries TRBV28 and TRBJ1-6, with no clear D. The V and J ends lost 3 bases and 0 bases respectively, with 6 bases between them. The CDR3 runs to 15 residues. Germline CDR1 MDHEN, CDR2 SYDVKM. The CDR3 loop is CASSLGDSYNSPLHF. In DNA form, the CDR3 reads TGTGCCAGCAGTTTGGGAGACTCCTATAATTCACCCCTCCACTTT.

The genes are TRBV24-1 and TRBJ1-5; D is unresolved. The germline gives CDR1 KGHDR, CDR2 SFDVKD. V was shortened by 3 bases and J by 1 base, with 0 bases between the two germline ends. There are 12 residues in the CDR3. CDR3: CATSDSNQPQHF. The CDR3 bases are TGTGCCACCAGTGATAGCAATCAGCCCCAGCATTTT.

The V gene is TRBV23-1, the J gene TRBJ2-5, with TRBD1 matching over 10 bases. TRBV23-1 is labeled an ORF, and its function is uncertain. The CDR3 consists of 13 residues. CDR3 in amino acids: CAVRQGAGETQYF. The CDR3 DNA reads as TGCGCGGTAAGACAGGGGGCCGGAGAGACCCAGTACTTC.

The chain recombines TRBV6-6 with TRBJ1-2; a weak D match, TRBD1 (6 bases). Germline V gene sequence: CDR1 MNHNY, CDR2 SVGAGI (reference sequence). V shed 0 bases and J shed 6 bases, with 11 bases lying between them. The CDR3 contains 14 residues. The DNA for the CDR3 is TGTGCCAGCAGTTACTCCGACAGGATGGATGGCTACACCTTC. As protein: CASSYSDRMDGYTF.

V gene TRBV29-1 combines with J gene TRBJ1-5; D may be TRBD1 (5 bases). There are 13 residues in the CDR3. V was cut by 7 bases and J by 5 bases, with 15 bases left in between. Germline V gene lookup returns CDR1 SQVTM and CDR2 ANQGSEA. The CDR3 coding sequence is TGCAGCGCGGTTTCTCAGGGTGATCAGCCCCAGCATTTT. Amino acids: CSAVSQGDQPQHF.